The next 27 T cell receptor beta chains were all read from a single sample in a study of blood T cell repertoires in COVID-19. TCRdb's copy holds only in-frame clones and misses some; the assay was immunoSEQ multiplex PCR. The profile shows roughly 200,000 clones, around 87% of them singletons. Input material: peripheral blood. These TCRs come from a man in his sixties who had recovered from COVID-19.

The chain joins TRBV7-2 to TRBJ1-4; possible D gene TRBD1, 5 bases. Germline V gives CDR1 SGHTA, CDR2 FQGNSA. There are 14 residues in the CDR3. The germline V and J ends were trimmed by 5 bases and 7 bases, with 14 bases remaining between them. The CDR3 region has the DNA TGTGCCAGCAGCCCCTGCAGGGCGATTGAAAAACTGTTTTTT. It specifies CASSPCRAIEKLFF.

The chain couples TRBV24-1 to TRBJ1-2; 11 bases are a match to TRBD1. CDR1 and CDR2 from the germline V gene are KGHDR and SFDVKD. This CDR3 contains 15 residues. After removal of 3 bases from V and 9 bases from J, the junction contained 8 bases not matched to a gene. This chain's CDR3 is CATSDPGTGGDRYTF. The DNA for the CDR3 is TGTGCCACCAGTGATCCCGGGACAGGGGGGGACCGCTACACCTTC.

The chain employs TRBV5-1 and TRBJ1-2; tentatively, D is TRBD1 (5 bases). Germline CDR1 reads SGHRS; CDR2 reads YFSETQ. The CDR3 spans 14 residues. Trimming shortened V by 0 bases and J by 6 bases, and 12 bases separated the two germline ends. The CDR3 region has the DNA TGCGCCAGCAGCTTGGGACAGCCCAAGGATGGCTACACCTTC. Its protein is CASSLGQPKDGYTF.

This clone was observed a single time. The V call is TRBV28, the J call TRBJ2-7; tentative D call: TRBD1 (5 bases). CDR1 is MDHEN, CDR2 SYDVKM, per germline. V shed 6 bases and J shed 0 bases, with 24 bases lying between them. The length of the CDR3 is 18 residues. CDR3 sequence reads: CASRTSQANLQGSYEQYF. The CDR3 DNA is TGTGCCAGCAGGACATCACAGGCAAATCTCCAAGGCTCCTACGAGCAGTACTTC.

The chain carries TRBV10-3 and TRBJ1-2, with 7 bases that match TRBD1. The germline V gene encodes CDR1 ENHRY and CDR2 SYGVKD. This CDR3 has 14 residues. V lost 6 bases and J lost 7; bases outside the gene matches: 11. The CDR3 DNA sequence: TGTGCCATCAGCCTTCTAACAGGGGAGAGTGGCTACACCTTC. This gives the protein CAISLLTGESGYTF.

This clone has just one count. The chain is built from TRBV6-2 or TRBV6-3 and TRBJ1-3, with D hard to call. This CDR3 has 12 amino acids. The ends were cut back, 6 bases at V and 7 bases at J, with 10 bases in the middle. Germline CDR1 reads MNHEY; CDR2 reads SVGEGT. In DNA form, the CDR3 reads TGTGCCAGCAGCCCTTCTGAGAACACCATATATTTT. This codes for CASSPSENTIYF.

The J gene is TRBJ1-4, the V gene TRBV3-1 (or the pseudogene TRBV3-2); TRBD1 might be the D (5 bases). V lost 1 base and J 7 bases, leaving 16 bases between the germline ends. The CDR3 contains 16 residues. The V gene's germline CDR1 is LGHDT and CDR2 YNNKEL (reference sequence). CDR3 in amino acids: CASSQASGGTGEKLFF. The DNA for the CDR3 is TGTGCCAGCAGCCAAGCGTCGGGGGGGACCGGTGAAAAACTGTTTTTT.

This chain uses TRBV2 with TRBJ2-3; TRBD1 might be the D (5 bases). This CDR3 has 15 amino acids. Trimming removed 4 bases from V and 0 bases from J, with 11 bases in between. The V gene's germline CDR1 is SNHLY and CDR2 FYNNEI. The CDR3 nucleotides read TGTGCCAGCAGTGGCGGCAGGGTGAGCACAGATACGCAGTATTTT. This codes for CASSGGRVSTDTQYF.

The chain carries TRBV11-1 and TRBJ1-6; D is ambiguous. Germline V gene data show CDR1 as SGHAT and CDR2 as FQDESV (reference sequence). V dropped 4 bases and J dropped 0 bases, with 10 bases sitting between them. There are 16 residues in the CDR3. CDR3 nucleotide sequence: TGTGCCAGCAGCTCTCCAACGAGCTCCTATAATTCACCCCTCCACTTT. It encodes CASSSPTSSYNSPLHF.

The chain couples TRBV4-3 to TRBJ2-3; D is uncertain. The CDR3 length is 15 residues. Germline V gives CDR1 LGHNA, CDR2 YSLEER. V was cut by 4 bases and J by 0 bases, with 11 bases left in between. The DNA of the CDR3 is TGCGCCAGCAGCCCCCAGGATTTCAGCACAGATACGCAGTATTTT. It specifies CASSPQDFSTDTQYF.

The gene calls are TRBV12-3 or TRBV12-4 and TRBJ1-1; 8 nucleotides agree with TRBD1. The trim removed 6 bases at V and 3 bases at J, leaving 3 bases unmatched. The CDR3 sequence is 13 residues long. The CDR3 reads CASSRRGHTEAFF. The DNA of the CDR3 is TGTGCCAGCAGCCGCAGGGGGCACACTGAAGCTTTCTTT.

The chain recombines TRBV6-1 with TRBJ1-2, with 8 bases aligning to TRBD1. J gave up 2 bases and V 0 bases, and 5 bases lay outside the gene matches. Germline V gene lookup returns CDR1 MNHNS and CDR2 SASEGT. The CDR3 is 16 residues long. This CDR3 reads CASSEAQTGGNYGYTF. The DNA of the CDR3 is TGTGCCAGCAGTGAAGCGCAAACAGGGGGGAACTATGGCTACACCTTC.

The V gene is TRBV18, the J gene TRBJ1-6; a weak D match, TRBD1 (6 bases). The germline V gene encodes CDR1 KGHSH and CDR2 LQKENI. This CDR3 contains 17 residues. Deletions cut 3 bases from V and 14 bases from J, with 26 bases between. CDR3 region: CASSPVETGPLSGALHF. CDR3 nucleotides: TGTGCCAGCTCACCCGTAGAAACAGGACCGCTTTCAGGGGCCCTCCACTTT. Full variable domain (remainder filled in from reference TRBV18 and TRBJ1-6): NAGVMQNPRHLVRRRGQEARLRCSPMKGHSHVYWYRQLPEEGLKFMVYLQKENIIDESGMPKERFSAEFPKEGPSILRIQQVVRGDSAAYFCASSPVETGPLSGALHFGNGTRLTVT.

This clone was observed a single time. The gene calls are TRBV24-1 and TRBJ2-1; perhaps TRBD1 as D (5 bases). CDR1 is KGHDR and CDR2 is SFDVKD in the germline V gene. This CDR3 spans 14 amino acids. Trimming shortened V by 5 bases and J by 7 bases, and 14 bases separated the two germline ends. The DNA for the CDR3 is TGTGCCACCAGTGGGATCAGGGCAGGAAATGAGCAGTTCTTC. This codes for CATSGIRAGNEQFF.

The J gene is TRBJ2-3, the V gene TRBV18, with 7 bases that match TRBD2. This CDR3 region has 17 residues. Germline CDR1 and CDR2: KGHSH and LQKENI. V dropped 0 bases and J dropped 0; count of bases not matched to a gene: 6. CDR3 nucleotide sequence: TGTGCCAGCTCACCACCGGGTTCCGGGGGGAGCACAGATACGCAGTATTTT. Translated, it gives CASSPPGSGGSTDTQYF.

This clone was counted between two and nine times. The rearrangement joins TRBV7-8 to TRBJ2-2; 8 nucleotides line up with TRBD2. Germline V gene data show CDR1 as SGHVS and CDR2 as FQNEAQ. After removal of 5 bases from V and 6 bases from J, the junction contained 11 bases not matched to a gene. The CDR3 is 16 amino acids. The CDR3 region has the DNA TGTGCCAGCAGCCAAGGGGACGGGGGGGCCGCCGGGGAGCTGTTTTTT. Amino acids: CASSQGDGGAAGELFF. The full variable domain, with the rest looked up from reference TRBV7-8 and TRBJ2-2, is GAGVSQSPRYKVAKRGQDVALRCDPISGHVSLFWYQQALGQGPEFLTYFQNEAQLDKSGLPSDRFFAERPEGSVSTLKIQRTQQEDSAVYLCASSQGDGGAAGELFFGEGSRLTVL.

In regard to this clone: One junction end disagrees with the germline gene, perhaps due to a read error. The chain employs TRBV7-9 and TRBJ2-5, with D maybe TRBD1 (5 bases). There are 13 residues in the CDR3. Germline-derived CDR1 and CDR2 are SEHNR and FQNEAQ (reference sequence). The CDR3 DNA sequence: TGTGCCAGCACCTGGGGCACCCAAGGGACCCAGTACTTC. Amino acids: CASTWGTQGTQYF.

V gene TRBV6-5 combines with J gene TRBJ1-5; no definite D call. V dropped 4 bases and J dropped 1 base, with 5 bases sitting between them. The germline CDR1 and CDR2 sequences are MNHEY and SVGAGI. This CDR3 is built from 13 residues. Here the CDR3 DNA reads TGTGCCAGCAGTTCCAGGAGCAATCAGCCCCAGCATTTT. This translates into CASSSRSNQPQHF.

CDR3 sequence: CASSRSGTGNQPQHF. CDR3 bases: TGTGCCAGCAGCCGTTCCGGGACAGGAAATCAGCCCCAGCATTTT. The J gene is TRBJ1-5, the V gene TRBV3-1 (or the pseudogene TRBV3-2), with TRBD1 identical over 8 bases. The CDR3 contains 15 residues. Germline CDR1 reads LGHDT; CDR2 reads YNNKEL (reference sequence). V lost 4 bases and J lost 4; bases outside the gene matches: 6.

Here the CDR3 DNA reads TGTGCCAGCTCACCAAAACAAATAGCGGGGACCTCGAACACCGGGGAGCTGTTTTTT. Its translation: CASSPKQIAGTSNTGELFF. The rearrangement uses TRBV18 and TRBJ2-2, with 8 bases aligning to TRBD2. CDR1 KGHSH and CDR2 LQKENI come from the germline V gene. V was pared by 2 bases and J by 0 bases, with 11 bases of the junction left unmatched. This CDR3 has 19 amino acids. Drawing the rest from reference TRBV18 and TRBJ2-2, the complete variable domain is NAGVMQNPRHLVRRRGQEARLRCSPMKGHSHVYWYRQLPEEGLKFMVYLQKENIIDESGMPKERFSAEFPKEGPSILRIQQVVRGDSAAYFCASSPKQIAGTSNTGELFFGEGSRLTVL.

J is TRBJ2-5 and V is TRBV5-1; D gene uncertain. In germline, CDR1 is SGHRS, CDR2 YFSETQ. V was pared by 3 bases and J by 0 bases, with 12 bases between. There are 15 residues in the CDR3. The CDR3 region is CASSSTTTYQETQYF. The CDR3, as DNA: TGCGCCAGCAGCTCTACGACAACGTACCAAGAGACCCAGTACTTC. Full variable domain (rest looked up from reference TRBV5-1 and TRBJ2-5): KAGVTQTPRYLIKTRGQQVTLSCSPISGHRSVSWYQQTPGQGLQFLFEYFSETQRNKGNFPGRFSGRQFSNSRSEMNVSTLELGDSALYLCASSSTTTYQETQYFGPGTRLLVL.

Comments on this clone: Within the sample, other DNA sequences also encode this same CDR3. The rearrangement uses TRBV6-4 and TRBJ2-1; D unclear. The CDR3 covers 12 residues. V was trimmed by 6 bases and J by 0 bases, leaving 3 bases between them. Germline V lookup: CDR1 MRHNA, CDR2 SNTAGT. The CDR3 protein is CASRSSYNEQFF. CDR3 in DNA: TGTGCCAGCAGGAGCTCCTACAATGAGCAGTTCTTC.

The chain links TRBV9 to TRBJ1-2, with D perhaps TRBD1 (5 bases). V was clipped by 0 bases and J by 4 bases, with 13 bases between them. The CDR3 spans 15 residues. The germline CDR1 and CDR2 sequences are SGDLS and YYNGEE. The CDR3 DNA is TGTGCCAGCAGCGTAGAGGGAACAGGCCCCTATGGCTACACCTTC. Translated: CASSVEGTGPYGYTF.

This clone was detected ten times or more. This sequence joins TRBV7-3 and TRBJ1-2; 7 bases align to TRBD1. The V gene's germline CDR1 is SGHTA and CDR2 FQGTGA. Losses at the gene ends were 5 bases for V and 7 bases for J; bases not matched to a gene: 10. The CDR3 extends over 14 amino acids. CDR3 DNA sequence: TGTGCCAGCAGCCAAACAGGGGTCTTAAGTGGCTACACCTTC. It yields the protein CASSQTGVLSGYTF.

The chain couples TRBV5-4 to TRBJ1-4; 7 nucleotides agree with TRBD1. CDR3 length equals 16 residues. V was pared by 4 bases and J by 0 bases, with 6 bases of the junction left unmatched. CDR1 is SGHNT, CDR2 YYREEE, per germline (reference sequence). In DNA, the CDR3 is TGTGCCAGCAGCCTACGACAGGGTGCAACTAATGAAAAACTGTTTTTT. It codes for CASSLRQGATNEKLFF.

The chain is built from TRBV10-3 and TRBJ1-2; unclear D gene. The CDR3 is 17 amino acids. The germline V gene encodes CDR1 ENHRY and CDR2 SYGVKD. The V gene lost 2 bases and the J gene lost 4 bases, with 20 bases spanning the gap. This chain's CDR3 is CAISEAAASGGTYGYTF. The CDR3 nucleotides read TGTGCCATCAGTGAGGCTGCCGCCAGCGGAGGTACCTATGGCTACACCTTC.

V and J are TRBV5-1 and TRBJ1-1; 11 bases are shared with TRBD1. The V gene end was trimmed by 3 bases and the J gene end by 10 bases; junction bases not matched to a gene: 8. The CDR3 covers 14 residues. Germline CDR1 and CDR2: SGHRS and YFSETQ. For the CDR3, the DNA is TGCGCCAGCAGCTCTCACGGACAGGGGGCATCAGCTTTCTTT. Its protein product is CASSSHGQGASAFF.